Listed below are T cell receptor beta chains from one sample, sequenced in a study of tumor and adjacent non-tumor tissue in lung cancer. TCRdb recomputed calls from the multiplex PCR reads with MiXCR, one row per CDR3 protein. Found here are roughly 140,000 distinct CDR3 sequences, around 67% of them singletons; the top ten hold over 15%. Sequenced sample: lung tumor tissue. These receptors came from a man aged 55-75 years with small cell lung cancer. Each CDR3 is given with its conserved first and last residue. D genes are given only for firm matches. Only some rows state a clone size, as once, few, many or a class for expanded clones.

J gene	clone size	D gene	V gene	CDR3 DNA	CDR3 protein
TRBJ2-1	.	TRBD2	TRBV4-1	TGTACCAGCAGCCAGACCGGGACTAGCGGGAGTTTTGAGCAGTTCTTC	CTSSQTGTSGSFEQFF
TRBJ2-1	.	TRBD2	TRBV7-7	TGTGCTAGCAGCTTAAATCTAGCGGGTTCCAATGAGCAGTTCTTC	CASSLNLAGSNEQFF
TRBJ2-1	.	.	TRBV11-3	TGTGCCGGCAGCTCCCCAAGACAAGGGGGTAGCTCCTACAATGAGCAGTTCTTC	CAGSSPRQGGSSYNEQFF
TRBJ2-7	.	.	TRBV28	TGTACCAGTAGGGGGGGAGAGAGGATATACGAGCAGTACTTC	CTSRGGERIYEQYF
TRBJ2-3	.	.	TRBV6-1	TGTGACATCTCGGTGGGACTTTTAACTAGCACAGATACGCAGTATTTC	CDISVGLLTSTDTQYF
TRBJ2-3	once	.	TRBV11-2	TGTGCCAGCAGCTTAATGGTAGAGGTAGATACGCAGTATTTT	CASSLMVEVDTQYF
TRBJ1-1	.	.	TRBV20-1	TGCAGTGCTAGTTTAGCCAGGCCGAACACTGAAGCTTTCTTT	CSASLARPNTEAFF
TRBJ1-2	.	.	TRBV29-1	TGCAGCACCCGAGGCGATGAGGATGGATACGCCTTC	CSTRGDEDGYAF
TRBJ2-7	.	TRBD2	TRBV11-2	TGTGCCAGTACCGACGGCAGCGGGATGTACGAGCAGTACTTC	CASTDGSGMYEQYF
TRBJ2-5	.	TRBD1	TRBV5-1	TGCGCCAGCAGCTTCCAGGGGGCCCCGGAGACCCAGTACTTC	CASSFQGAPETQYF
TRBJ1-2	.	TRBD1	TRBV6-1	TGTGCCAGCGCGGGACAGGACGGTATTTATGGCTACACCTTC	CASAGQDGIYGYTF
TRBJ2-7	.	.	TRBV6-6	TGTGCCAGCAGTCCCTCCAGAAACCGGCCCTTCGAGCAGTACTTC	CASSPSRNRPFEQYF
TRBJ2-5	.	TRBD2	TRBV20-1	TGCAGTGTTTTAAGGACTAGCGGGATTAAAGAGACCCAGTGCTTC	CSVLRTSGIKETQCF
TRBJ1-1	.	.	TRBV4-2	TGTGCCAGCAGCCAAGAATTGGGGGCAAACATTGAAGCTTTCTTT	CASSQELGANIEAFF
TRBJ1-1	.	.	TRBV20-1	TGCAGTGCTAGAGAAGTCCGGGGAGCTGAAGCTTTCTTT	CSAREVRGAEAFF
TRBJ2-1	many	.	TRBV7-2	TGTGCCAGCAGCTTAGTGAAGGGAACCTACAATGAGCAGTTCTTC	CASSLVKGTYNEQFF
TRBJ2-1	.	.	TRBV7-9	TGTGCCAGCAGCTTTCGCAATGACCTAGCGGAGCAGTTCTTC	CASSFRNDLAEQFF
TRBJ2-3	.	TRBD2	TRBV20-1	TGCAGTGCTAGTACACTAGCGGGAGACCGACGTGGGCCGCAGTTTTTT	CSASTLAGDRRGPQFF
TRBJ2-3	many	TRBD2	TRBV20-1	TGCAGTGCTGGACATCTAGCGGGAGAGGGTACGCAGTATTTT	CSAGHLAGEGTQYF
TRBJ2-5	.	.	TRBV28	TGTGCCAGCAGTGCCACTAGCAGCGGGCGCGAGACCCAATACTTC	CASSATSSGRETQYF
TRBJ2-1	.	TRBD2	TRBV6-5	TGTGCCAGCAGTTACAGTGGACTAGCATACAATGAGAAGTTCTTC	CASSYSGLAYNEKFF
TRBJ2-7	.	.	TRBV20-1	TGCAGCGCTCGACCCGGGTCTAGCTCGGCCTATGAGCAGTACTTC	CSARPGSSSAYEQYF
TRBJ2-1	.	TRBD2	TRBV19	TGTGCCACTAGTATTAGCGGGAGCGGATACGATGAGCAGTTCTTC	CATSISGSGYDEQFF
TRBJ1-1	.	TRBD1	TRBV28	TGTGCCAGCAGCCCCTCACAGGGGGCGCGGCCTGAGGCTTTCTTT	CASSPSQGARPEAFF
TRBJ2-1	.	.	TRBV12-3/TRBV12-4	TGTGCCAGCAGTCCCGGGACTTACAATGAGCACTTCTTC	CASSPGTYNEHFF
TRBJ2-7	.	.	TRBV20-1	TGCAGTGCTAGATTGGTTAGCTCCCACGAGCAGTACTTC	CSARLVSSHEQYF
TRBJ2-2	.	TRBD2	TRBV7-3	TGTGCCAGCAGCAGAACTAGCGGGAGCGGCGGGGAGCTGTTTTTT	CASSRTSGSGGELFF
TRBJ2-1	.	TRBD2	TRBV25-1	TGTGCCAGCAGTGGGGACTACTTCTACAATGGGCAGTTCTTC	CASSGDYFYNGQFF
TRBJ1-4	few	.	TRBV12-3/TRBV12-4	TGTGCCAGCAGCCGCTCGGGGGATTCAACTAATGAAAAACTGTTTTTT	CASSRSGDSTNEKLFF
TRBJ2-1	.	.	TRBV11-2	TGTGCCAACAGCTTAGAGGCCCATGGGCCCTACAATGAGCAGTTCTTC	CANSLEAHGPYNEQFF
TRBJ2-3	.	.	TRBV7-3	TGTGCCAGCAGCCCCCAAGGGGGAGGCAGCACAGATACGCAGTATTTT	CASSPQGGGSTDTQYF
TRBJ2-1	few	.	TRBV5-1	TGCGCCAGCAGCTCCATGGGCGGATACTCCTACAATGAGCAGTTCTTC	CASSSMGGYSYNEQFF
TRBJ2-2	.	.	TRBV11-1	TGTGCCAGCAGCTTAGCGCCAGGGATAGCCGGGGAGCTGTTTTTT	CASSLAPGIAGELFF
TRBJ2-1	.	.	TRBV28	TGTGCCAGCAGGTCCTACCTTGGAGATATAGTCTACAATGAGCAGTTCTTC	CASRSYLGDIVYNEQFF
TRBJ2-5	.	.	TRBV6-1	TGTGCCAGCAGTGAACCCAGCGCGGGCCGGAGAGAGACCCAGTACTTC	CASSEPSAGRRETQYF
TRBJ2-5	.	.	TRBV12-3/TRBV12-4	TGTGCCAGCAGTAGAAATCGCGACAGCCAAGATACCCAGTACTTC	CASSRNRDSQDTQYF
TRBJ2-2	.	.	TRBV6-1	TGTACCAACCTCGAAGGGACTTCCACCGGGGAGCTGTTTTTT	CTNLEGTSTGELFF
TRBJ1-2	.	.	TRBV29-1	TGCAGCGTTGGGGAGTTCACACTTGGTTACACCTTC	CSVGEFTLGYTF
TRBJ1-3	.	.	TRBV20-1	TGCAGTGCTTTGGGGGGGGTAGGAAACACCATATATTTT	CSALGGVGNTIYF
TRBJ1-2	.	.	TRBV6-1	TGTGCCAGCAGCTGGTCAGGTGATAGCTATGGCTACACCTTC	CASSWSGDSYGYTF
TRBJ2-3	.	.	TRBV6-1	TGTACCATCAGTGCTTATGCGCGGGACACAGATACGCAGTATTTT	CTISAYARDTDTQYF
TRBJ2-2	.	TRBD2	TRBV20-1	TGCAGTGCGAAGAGTCCCCTAGCGGGTGTCACCGGGGAGCTGTTTTTT	CSAKSPLAGVTGELFF
TRBJ2-1	few	TRBD2	TRBV4-1	TGCGCCAGCAGGTCTGGACTAGCGGGAAACAATGAGCAGTTCTTC	CASRSGLAGNNEQFF
TRBJ2-4	.	.	TRBV11-3	TGTGCCAGCAGCTCAAGGGGGGCCAAAAACATCCAGCACTTC	CASSSRGAKNIQHF
TRBJ1-1	few	.	TRBV7-9	TGTGCCAGCATCACAGTCCAAATGAACACTGAAGCTTTCTTT	CASITVQMNTEAFF
TRBJ2-3	.	.	TRBV6-1	TGTGCCAGCGTCAGCGCGAGCACAGATACGCAGTACTTT	CASVSASTDTQYF
TRBJ2-1	.	.	TRBV5-1	TGCGCCAGCAGCCCCACTAGTTCCCTCCCAGGGGAGCTGTTCTTC	CASSPTSSLPGELFF
TRBJ2-5	.	.	TRBV20-1	TGCAGTGCTAGGTCAGGGGGGCAAGAAACCCAGTACTTC	CSARSGGQETQYF
TRBJ1-1	.	.	TRBV6-2/TRBV6-3	TGTGCCAGCAGTTACGCGGGGGGCCTGAACACTGAAGCTTTCTTT	CASSYAGGLNTEAFF
TRBJ1-1	.	.	TRBV13	TGTGCCAGCAGGACTCGGGGAGGCATGGACACTGAAGCTTCCTTT	CASRTRGGMDTEASF
TRBJ1-2	few	.	TRBV7-9	TGTGCCAGCAGCACCGTCTTATACTATGGCTACACCTTC	CASSTVLYYGYTF
TRBJ2-7	once	TRBD2	TRBV18	TGTGCCAGCTCACCAGAAGGGACTAGCGGGAGAGGCGAGCAGTACTTC	CASSPEGTSGRGEQYF
TRBJ1-1	.	.	TRBV11-2	TGTGTCAGCAGCTTTGATGGCCCGGGATCGACCGAAGCTTTCTTT	CVSSFDGPGSTEAFF
TRBJ2-3	.	.	TRBV20-1	TGCAGTGCCATCCCCCCCCGTAGTGGGATCACAGATACGCAGTATTTT	CSAIPPRSGITDTQYF
TRBJ2-3	medium-sized	TRBD2	TRBV11-3	TGTGCCAGCAGCTTAGCCCAGGTGGGGGGGGGGCAGTATTTT	CASSLAQVGGGQYF
TRBJ2-3	.	.	TRBV11-3	TGTGCCAGTAGCTTAGATCGGCCCCCGGGAGATATGCAGTATTTT	CASSLDRPPGDMQYF
TRBJ2-1	.	.	TRBV6-2/TRBV6-3	TGTGCCAGCAGTTACACGGGGGCCGTTTACATTGAGCAGTTCTTC	CASSYTGAVYIEQFF
TRBJ2-1	many	TRBD2	TRBV6-2/TRBV6-3	TGTGCCAGCAGAGACCCCGGGACTAGCAGGGGCAATGAGCAGTTCTTC	CASRDPGTSRGNEQFF
TRBJ2-7	few	.	TRBV30	TGTGCCTGGAGTGTAAGCTACGAGCAGTACTTC	CAWSVSYEQYF